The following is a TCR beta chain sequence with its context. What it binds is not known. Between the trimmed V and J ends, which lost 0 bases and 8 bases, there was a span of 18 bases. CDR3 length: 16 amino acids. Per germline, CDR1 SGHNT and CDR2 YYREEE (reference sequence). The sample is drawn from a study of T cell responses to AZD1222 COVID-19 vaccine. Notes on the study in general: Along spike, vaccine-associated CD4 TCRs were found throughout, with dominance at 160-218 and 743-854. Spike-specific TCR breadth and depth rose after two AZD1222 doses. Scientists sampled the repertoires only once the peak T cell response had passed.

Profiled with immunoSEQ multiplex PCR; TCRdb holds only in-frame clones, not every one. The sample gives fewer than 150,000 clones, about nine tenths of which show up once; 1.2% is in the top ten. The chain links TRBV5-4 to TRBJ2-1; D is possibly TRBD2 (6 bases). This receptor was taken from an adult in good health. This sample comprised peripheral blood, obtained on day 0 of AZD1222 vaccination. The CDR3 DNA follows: TGTGCCAGCAGCTTGGGGGGGGTTGGGCCGATATATGAGCAGTTCTTC. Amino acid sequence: CASSLGGVGPIYEQFF.